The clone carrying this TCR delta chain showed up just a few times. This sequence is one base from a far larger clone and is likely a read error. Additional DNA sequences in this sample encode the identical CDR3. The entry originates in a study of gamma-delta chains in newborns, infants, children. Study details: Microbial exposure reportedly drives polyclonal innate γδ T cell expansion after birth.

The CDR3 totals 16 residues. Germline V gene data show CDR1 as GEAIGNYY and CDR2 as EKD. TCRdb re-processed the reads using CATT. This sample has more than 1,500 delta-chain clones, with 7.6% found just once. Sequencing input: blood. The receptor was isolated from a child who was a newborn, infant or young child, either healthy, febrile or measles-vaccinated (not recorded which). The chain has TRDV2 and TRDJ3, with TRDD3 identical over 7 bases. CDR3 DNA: TGTGCCTGTGACACTGGGGGACCCTGGGACACCCGACAGATGTTCTTC. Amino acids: CACDTGGPWDTRQMFF.